The 9 T cell receptor beta chains given below trace back to one sample, sequenced in a study of PD-1 blockade in classical Hodgkin lymphoma. TCRdb's copy holds only in-frame clones and misses some; the assay was immunoSEQ multiplex PCR. The top ten hold around 7% of the sample, which has some 100,000 clones, 75% to 90% seen once. Every one of the patients relapsed after autologous stem cell transplantation (brentuximab vedotin exposure was variable). This sample comprised peripheral blood mononuclear cells (PBMCs), obtained before the second cycle of nivolumab. All receptors derive from a human donor with classical Hodgkin lymphoma.

The genes are TRBV2 and TRBJ1-6; no clear D gene. Germline CDR1 is SNHLY and CDR2 is FYNNEI. The length of the CDR3 is 14 residues. V dropped 8 bases and J dropped 10 bases, with 18 bases sitting between them. The CDR3 here is CASAFGVVYSPLHF. The CDR3 DNA is TGTGCCAGCGCCTTCGGGGTGGTCTACTCACCCCTCCACTTT. Filled out from reference TRBV2 and TRBJ1-6, the complete variable domain reads EPEVTQTPSHQVTQMGQEVILRCVPISNHLYFYWYRQILGQKVEFLVSFYNNEISEKSEIFDDQFSVERPDGSNFTLKIRSTKLEDSAMYFCASAFGVVYSPLHFGNGTRLTVT.

V gene TRBV4-2 combines with J gene TRBJ2-2; possibly TRBD1 for D (6 bases). The CDR3 spans 15 residues. Germline assignment: CDR1 LGHNA and CDR2 YNFKEQ. V lost 4 bases, J lost 3 bases, and 12 bases lay in between. The CDR3 DNA is TGTGCCAGCAGCCCAGGGTCAGGGGACACCGGGGAGCTGTTTTTT. Encoded protein: CASSPGSGDTGELFF.

This chain connects TRBV19 to TRBJ1-3, with D maybe TRBD1 (6 bases). This CDR3 comprises 16 residues. Germline V lookup: CDR1 LNHDA, CDR2 SQIVND (reference sequence). V lost 3 bases and J 0 bases, leaving 12 bases between the germline ends. The CDR3 DNA reads as TGTGCCAGTAGTATTAATGGGGGCAGCTCTGGAAACACCATATATTTT. Translation gives CASSINGGSSGNTIYF.

The chain uses TRBV7-7 and TRBJ2-3; 9 bases agree with TRBD2. The CDR3 is 17 residues long. From germline, CDR1 is SSHAT and CDR2 FNYEAQ (reference sequence). V lost 0 bases to trimming and J lost 5 bases; unmatched junction nucleotides: 9. The CDR3 here is CASSLALGGGALDTQYF. The CDR3 DNA sequence: TGTGCCAGCAGCTTAGCGTTGGGCGGGGGGGCCTTAGATACGCAGTATTTT.

This clone occurred a few times. The V gene is TRBV7-9, the J gene TRBJ2-2; 7 positions agree with TRBD2. J was trimmed by 1 base and V by 5 bases; bases with no gene match: 4. The CDR3 covers 15 residues. Germline loops: CDR1 SEHNR, CDR2 FQNEAQ (reference sequence). The CDR3 DNA follows: TGTGCCAGCAGCCCAACGGGAGGGAACACCGGGGAGCTGTTTTTT. Translated: CASSPTGGNTGELFF.

The rearrangement links TRBV30 to TRBJ1-1; D unclear. Germline values: CDR1 GTSNPN, CDR2 SVGIG (reference sequence). The V gene lost 2 bases and the J gene lost 3 bases, with 19 bases spanning the gap. The CDR3 is made up of 16 amino acids. The CDR3 loop reads CAWSPPTFRLDTEAFF. The DNA for the CDR3 is TGTGCCTGGAGTCCGCCGACCTTCCGGCTTGACACTGAAGCTTTCTTT.

This chain links TRBV5-1 with TRBJ2-3; 11 bases are a match to TRBD2. This CDR3 is built from 15 residues. J lost 8 bases, V lost 0 bases, and 5 bases had no gene match. Germline V gene lookup returns CDR1 SGHRS and CDR2 YFSETQ. In DNA form, the CDR3 reads TGCGCCAGCAGCTTGGGTCTAGCGGGGGGTGTTACGCAGTATTTT. This codes for CASSLGLAGGVTQYF.

The gene calls are TRBV28 and TRBJ2-3; TRBD1 is a possible D gene (6 bases). The CDR3 is made up of 16 amino acids. The V and J ends lost 4 bases and 0 bases respectively, with 14 bases between them. Germline-derived CDR1 and CDR2 are MDHEN and SYDVKM. The CDR3 DNA sequence: TGTGCCAGCAGTTCCCTGACAGGCTCTAGCACAGATACGCAGTATTTT. This codes for CASSSLTGSSTDTQYF.

Written as DNA, the CDR3 is TGTGCCAGCACCCTGGGGGCCACGGGCTCCTACGAGCAGTACTTC. The encoded protein is CASTLGATGSYEQYF. The chain couples TRBV5-5 to TRBJ2-7; TRBD1 is a possible D gene (6 bases). V was trimmed by 6 bases and J by 0 bases, leaving 16 bases between them. Germline V CDR1 and CDR2: SGHKS, YYEKEE (reference sequence). This CDR3 has 15 amino acids.